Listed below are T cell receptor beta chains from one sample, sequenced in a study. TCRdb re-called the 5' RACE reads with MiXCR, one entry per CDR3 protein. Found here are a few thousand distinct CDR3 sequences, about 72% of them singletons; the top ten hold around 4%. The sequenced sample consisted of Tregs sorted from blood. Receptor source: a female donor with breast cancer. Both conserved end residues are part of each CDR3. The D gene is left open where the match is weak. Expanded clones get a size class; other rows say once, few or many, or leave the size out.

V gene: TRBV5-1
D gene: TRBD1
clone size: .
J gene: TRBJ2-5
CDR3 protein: CASTSGQGNQETQYF
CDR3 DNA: TGCGCCAGCACTTCGGGACAGGGGAACCAAGAGACCCAGTACTTC

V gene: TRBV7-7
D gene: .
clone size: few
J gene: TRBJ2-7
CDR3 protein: CASSLGGPSYEQYF
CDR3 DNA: TGTGCTAGCAGCTTAGGGGGACCCTCCTACGAGCAGTACTTC

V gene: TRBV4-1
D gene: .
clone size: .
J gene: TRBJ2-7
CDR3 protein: CASSQVGPGGYEQYF
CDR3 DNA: TGTGCCAGCAGCCAAGTAGGGCCTGGGGGTTACGAGCAGTACTTC

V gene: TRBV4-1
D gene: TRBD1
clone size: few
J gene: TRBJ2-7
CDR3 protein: CASSLGQSYEQYF
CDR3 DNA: TGCGCCAGCAGCCTGGGACAGTCCTACGAGCAGTACTTC

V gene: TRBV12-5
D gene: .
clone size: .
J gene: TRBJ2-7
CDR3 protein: CASGPGDDSNTYEQYF
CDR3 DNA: TGTGCTAGTGGCCCCGGGGACGATTCTAACACCTACGAGCAGTACTTC

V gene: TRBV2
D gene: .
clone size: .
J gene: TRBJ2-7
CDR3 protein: CASSEASEQYF
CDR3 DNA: TGTGCCAGCAGTGAAGCTAGCGAGCAGTACTTC

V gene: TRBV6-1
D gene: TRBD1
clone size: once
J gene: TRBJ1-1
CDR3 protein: CASSDIGQGANGAFF
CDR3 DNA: TGTGCCAGCAGTGATATCGGACAGGGGGCGAATGGCGCTTTCTTT

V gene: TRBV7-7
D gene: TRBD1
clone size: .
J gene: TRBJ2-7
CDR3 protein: CASSLEIRQGANYEQYF
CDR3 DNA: TGTGCTAGCAGCTTAGAGATCAGACAGGGGGCAAACTACGAGCAGTACTTC

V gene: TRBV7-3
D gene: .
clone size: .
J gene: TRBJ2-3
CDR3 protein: CASSLDLTDTQYF
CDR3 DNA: TGTGCCAGCAGCCTGGACCTCACAGATACGCAGTATTTT

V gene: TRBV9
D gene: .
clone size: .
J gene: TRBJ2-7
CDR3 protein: CASSVVDSPYYEQYF
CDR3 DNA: TGTGCCAGCAGCGTAGTGGACAGTCCTTACTACGAGCAGTACTTC

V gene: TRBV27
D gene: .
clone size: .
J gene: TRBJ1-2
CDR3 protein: CASSPQDNPGYTF
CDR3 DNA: TGTGCCAGCAGCCCACAGGATAATCCTGGCTACACCTTC

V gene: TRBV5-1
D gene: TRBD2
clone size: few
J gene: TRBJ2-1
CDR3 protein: CASSIGLAGGDEQFF
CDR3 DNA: TGCGCCAGCAGCATCGGACTAGCGGGAGGGGATGAGCAGTTCTTC

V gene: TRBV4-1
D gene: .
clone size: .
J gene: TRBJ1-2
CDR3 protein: CASSQDRGSATNYGYTF
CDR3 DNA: TGCGCCAGCAGCCAAGACCGCGGGTCAGCAACTAACTATGGCTACACCTTC

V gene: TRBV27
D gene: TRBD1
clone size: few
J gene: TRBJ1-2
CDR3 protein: CASSSSATGAYGYTF
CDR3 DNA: TGTGCCAGCAGTTCAAGCGCGACAGGGGCTTATGGCTACACCTTC

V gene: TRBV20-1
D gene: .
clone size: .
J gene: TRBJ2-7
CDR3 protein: CSARDLGVPEQYF
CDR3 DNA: TGCAGTGCTAGAGATCTAGGAGTTCCCGAGCAGTACTTC

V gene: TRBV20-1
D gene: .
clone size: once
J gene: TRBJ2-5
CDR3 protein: CSARDVSQETQYF
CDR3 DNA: TGCAGTGCTAGAGACGTCAGCCAAGAGACCCAGTACTTC

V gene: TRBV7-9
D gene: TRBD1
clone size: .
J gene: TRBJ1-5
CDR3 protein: CAAGGGKGGRAMGNQPQHF
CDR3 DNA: TGTGCCGCAGGGGGGGGGAAAGGGGGCCGAGCGATGGGCAATCAGCCCCAGCATTTT

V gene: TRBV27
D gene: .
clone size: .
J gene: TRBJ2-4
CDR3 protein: CASSSGTAKNIQYF
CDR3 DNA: TGTGCCAGCAGTTCAGGTACAGCCAAAAACATTCAGTACTTC

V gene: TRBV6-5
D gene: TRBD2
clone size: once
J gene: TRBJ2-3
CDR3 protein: CASSAGTSGTDTRYF
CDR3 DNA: TGTGCCAGCAGCGCCGGGACTAGTGGCACAGATACGCGGTATTTT

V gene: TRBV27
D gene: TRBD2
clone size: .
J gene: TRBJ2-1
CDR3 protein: CASSLLAAYNEQFF
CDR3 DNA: TGTGCCAGCAGTTTACTAGCGGCTTACAATGAGCAGTTCTTC

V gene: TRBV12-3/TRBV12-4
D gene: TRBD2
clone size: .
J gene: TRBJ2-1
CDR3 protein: CASTHGTSSSYNEQFF
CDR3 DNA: TGTGCCAGCACTCACGGGACTAGCTCCTCCTACAATGAGCAGTTCTTC

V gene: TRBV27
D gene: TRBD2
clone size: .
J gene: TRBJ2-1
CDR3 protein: CASSLHPLAGGFNEQFF
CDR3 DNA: TGTGCCAGCAGTTTACACCCGTTAGCGGGAGGATTCAATGAGCAGTTCTTC